This TCR beta chain comes out of a study of CXCR3-negative and CXCR3-positive naive CD8 T cells (dated by TCRdb to between 2018 and 2021). General notes on the study: In total, some 140 million TRB reads were obtained, which works out to roughly 1.5 +/- 0.3 million reads per library. Data from about 12 donors, pooled across two independent experiments, went into the diversity and physicochemical repertoire analyses. The TRBV-TRBJ cluster analysis covered naive subsets from 5 or 6 donors and memory cells from 3 donors.

Comment on this clonotype: The antigen it binds to is not known.

Overall study results and their limits: Similar TRBV-TRBJ usage was shown by naive CXCR3-negative and CXCR3-positive cells from the same donor, whereas distinct patterns were shown by memory cells. TRB CDR3s from CXCR3-positive naive cells showed higher hydrophobicity (lower Kidera factor 4), lower energy, and higher strength and volume indices than CXCR3-negative naive cells. CXCR3 expression partially decreased after cryopreservation, so most assays used freshly isolated PBMCs. Repertoire diversity was comparably high in both naive subsets but much lower in memory CD8+ T cells. Because surface CD5, which is linked to self-reactivity in mice, was comparable between the naive subsets, TCR interaction strength was also inferred from the physicochemical properties of TRB CDR3s.

For every CD8+ T cell subset, approximately 300,000 cells were flow-sorted straight into RLT lysis buffer, and each subset was sorted in triplicate. To keep memory contaminants out, a stringent definition of naive CD8+ T cells was applied: CD45RO-CCR7+CD27+CD95-. Peripheral blood mononuclear cells were isolated from buffy coats by standard density gradient centrifugation. A FACSAria III was used to flow-sort naive CXCR3-negative and CXCR3-positive CD8+ T cells. An RNeasy Mini Kit was used to extract total RNA from the sorted cells. As encoded in the germline V gene, CDR1 is MGHRA while CDR2 is YSYEKL. The cysteine opens and the phenylalanine closes a CDR3 of 13 amino acids. The DNA is unrecorded. Sequencing relied on a NextSeq 550. The Human TCR Profiling Kit (MiLaboratory) was used to prepare UMI-labeled 5' RACE TRB cDNA libraries. The full amount of extracted RNA was used for cDNA synthesis, and the full amount of resulting cDNA was used for PCR amplification. The libraries were made side by side, with each library going through the same number of PCR cycles. Under the source paper's analysis protocol: MIGEC and MiXCR extracted about 57,000 +/- 9,900 unique UMI-labeled TRB cDNA molecules per library, requiring at least two reads per UMI. Each library averaged roughly 36,000 +/- 9,600 functional in-frame TRB CDR3 nucleotide clonotypes without stop codons. After downsampling to 5000 UMI-labeled TRB molecules per sample, diversity metrics such as normalized Shannon-Wiener and Chao1 were calculated in VDJtools. VDJtools was used to calculate clonotype-size-weighted physicochemical properties of the central five CDR3 residues, namely interaction energy, strength, volume and Kidera factor 4. Following reprocessing of the reads by TCRdb, the data hold one row per CDR3 protein sequence and no DNA is available. The authors' filters were not applied to this entry. This sample's table has entries for about 89,000 distinct CDR3 sequences. 0.53% of the sample is in the top ten clones.

This sequence originates from a human donor in good health. Some clones in this sample may be carry-over from other donors' samples. The sample consisted of naive CXCR3+ CD8+ T cells from blood. The cell subset or site label, read with the paper, signifies: CD45RO-CCR7+CD27+CD95- naive CD8+ T cells expressing CXCR3 (TNR3+). The chain is encoded by TRBV4-1 joined to TRBJ1-1; TCRdb gives TRBD1 as the D gene, but with no DNA this cannot be confirmed. CDR3 sequence: CASSQGGYTEAFF.